This T cell receptor (beta chain) was documented in a study of shared clonotypes between healthy human individuals. CD45RO-negative CD8 cells positively selected for CCR7 made up the naive population, which excluded terminally differentiated effector memory CD45RA+ cells. Study-level findings and limits: Sampling was confined to blood; repertoires within tissues likely differ. Clonotype sharing across several donors was observed for 4% to 6.5% of naive CD4 clonotypes. Sequencing depth was expected to influence donor clonotype sharing. Rarefaction exposed incomplete sorted-subset sequencing despite large depth.

As regards this clone: No antigen is known for it.

Trimming stripped 5 bases from V and 0 bases from J, with 13 bases between. The CDR3 has 15 residues. CDR1 and CDR2 (germline): SEHNR, FQNEAQ (reference sequence). Profiled with immunoSEQ multiplex PCR; TCRdb holds only in-frame clones, not every one. The sample includes hundreds of thousands of clones, 95% to 97% of them seen just once. Sequencing was carried out using naive CD8+ T cells sorted from blood. The chain recombines TRBV7-9 with TRBJ2-5; tentative D call: TRBD1 (6 bases). The TCR originated in a woman in her 30s in good health. The CDR3 sequence is CASSPSRDNQETQYF. DNA of the CDR3: TGTGCCAGCAGCCCATCCCGGGACAACCAAGAGACCCAGTACTTC.